Sequencing of this T cell receptor beta chain was carried out in a study of blood T cells in healthy people across ages. The germline CDR1 and CDR2 sequences are SNHLY and FYNNEI. The V gene end was trimmed by 9 bases and the J gene end by 0 bases; junction bases not matched to a gene: 4. CDR3 size: 14 residues. In terms of origin and age, donors were healthy Caucasian individuals from Russia aged about 6 to 90. This clonotype occurred a few times. As yet, its antigen is unknown. Regarding the study as a whole: The recorded TCR beta diversity per million T cells decreased in a roughly linear manner with age.

The authors ran a second PCR of about 6 to 11 cycles using a sample-barcoded 5' primer and a J-beta primer mix. TCRdb independently ran MiXCR on the 5' RACE reads; one entry per CDR3 protein. The table has 2 million or so distinct CDR3 sequences, around 50% seen once. This sequence originates from a woman between 35 and 50 years old in good health. The sample comprised blood. This chain links TRBV2 with TRBJ2-1; TRBD2 matches at 8 bases. The CDR3 nucleotides read TGTGCCAGACGACGGGGGGGCTCCTACAATGAGCAGTTCTTC. Translation gives CARRRGGSYNEQFF.